This T cell receptor (beta chain) was observed in a study of T cells after yellow fever vaccination. V dropped 0 bases and J dropped 6 bases, with 14 bases sitting between them. Looked up from germline, CDR1 is LGHNA and CDR2 is YSLEER. The CDR3 is made up of 16 amino acids. A few counts support this clonotype. TCRdb reprocessed the 5' RACE reads via MiXCR and lists one record per CDR3 protein. This table holds around 320,000 distinct CDR3 sequences, around 8.6% found once. The V gene is TRBV4-3, the J gene TRBJ2-2, with unresolved D. This clonotype was obtained from a man aged 18 to 35 who received the YFV17D yellow fever vaccine. The source material was CD4+ T cells sorted from PBMCs, sampled 5 days after the yellow fever booster vaccination. The CDR3 spells CASSQEVAAAAGELFF. The CDR3 nucleotides are TGCGCCAGCAGCCAAGAAGTTGCCGCCGCGGCCGGGGAGCTGTTTTTT.